What follows is one T cell receptor (beta chain) and its context. Methods used by the authors: Using reference gene primer amplification, nucleated cell counts were estimated. Here immunoSEQ multiplex PCR was the method, and the copy in TCRdb shows in-frame clones only, minus some. For V, J and clone size, that table is used; D and trimming come from the DNA. Of over 200,000 clones in the sample, 70% to 90% were seen once. This specimen comes from a study of blood T cell repertoires in COVID-19. The overall study: Samples of COVID-19 (acute and convalescent) were obtained from the United States, Italy and Spain. T cells, B-cell-depleted T cells, or PBMCs supplied cDNA or gDNA.

Trimming removed 4 bases at V and 14 bases at J, with 12 bases between. The V gene's germline CDR1 is SEHNR and CDR2 FQNEAQ (reference sequence). This CDR3 spans 12 amino acids. The sequence came from a human donor in a cohort sampled during active COVID-19. The sequenced material came from peripheral blood. V usage is TRBV7-9 and J usage is TRBJ1-6, with D possibly being TRBD1 (5 bases). CDR3 region: CASSWGGSALHF. CDR3 nucleotide sequence: TGTGCCAGCAGCTGGGGGGGTTCGGCCCTCCACTTT. Supplemented by reference TRBV7-9 and TRBJ1-6, the full variable domain reads DTGVSQNPRHKITKRGQNVTFRCDPISEHNRLYWYRQTLGQGPEFLTYFQNEAQLEKSRLLSDRFSAERPKGSFSTLEIQRTEQGDSAMYLCASSWGGSALHFGNGTRLTVT.